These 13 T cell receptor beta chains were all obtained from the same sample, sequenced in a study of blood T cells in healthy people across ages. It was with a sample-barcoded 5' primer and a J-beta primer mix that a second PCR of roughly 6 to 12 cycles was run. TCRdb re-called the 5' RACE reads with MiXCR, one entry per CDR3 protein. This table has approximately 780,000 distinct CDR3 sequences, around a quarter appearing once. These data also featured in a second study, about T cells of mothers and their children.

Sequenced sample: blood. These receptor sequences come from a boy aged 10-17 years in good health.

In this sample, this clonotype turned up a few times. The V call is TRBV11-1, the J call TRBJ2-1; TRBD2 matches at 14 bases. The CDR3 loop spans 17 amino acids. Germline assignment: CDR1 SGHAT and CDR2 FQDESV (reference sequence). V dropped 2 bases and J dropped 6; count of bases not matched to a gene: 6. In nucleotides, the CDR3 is TGTGCCAGCAGCTTAAGGTCTGGGACTAGCGGGGGCAATGAGCAGTTCTTC. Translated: CASSLRSGTSGGNEQFF.

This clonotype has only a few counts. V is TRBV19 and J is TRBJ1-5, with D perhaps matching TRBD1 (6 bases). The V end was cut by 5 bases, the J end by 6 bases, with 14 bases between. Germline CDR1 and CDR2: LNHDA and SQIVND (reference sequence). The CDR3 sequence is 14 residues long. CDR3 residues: CASSVRGAGQPQHF. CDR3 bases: TGTGCCAGTAGTGTCCGGGGGGCCGGTCAGCCCCAGCATTTT.

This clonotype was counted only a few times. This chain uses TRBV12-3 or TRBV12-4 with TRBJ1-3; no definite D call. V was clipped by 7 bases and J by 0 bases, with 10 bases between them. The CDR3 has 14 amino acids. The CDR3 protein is CASTPGSSGNTIYF. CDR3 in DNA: TGTGCCAGCACCCCGGGGAGCTCTGGAAACACCATATATTTT.

The CDR3 nucleotides are TGTGCCAGCAGAGCCCTCGGAGGGAGTGAGCAGTTCTTC. This translates into CASRALGGSEQFF. The chain has TRBV28 and TRBJ2-5; D possibly corresponds to TRBD2 (6 bases). The J call is in doubt because the DNA end fits TRBJ2-1 better. Germline V gene sequence: CDR1 MDHEN, CDR2 SYDVKM. The CDR3 extends over 13 amino acids.

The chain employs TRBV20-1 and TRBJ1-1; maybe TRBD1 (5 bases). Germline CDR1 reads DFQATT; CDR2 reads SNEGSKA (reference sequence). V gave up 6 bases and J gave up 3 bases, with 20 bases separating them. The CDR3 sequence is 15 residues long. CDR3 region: CSAASSLQVDTEAFF. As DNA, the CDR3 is TGCAGTGCCGCTTCATCGCTACAGGTAGACACTGAAGCTTTCTTT.

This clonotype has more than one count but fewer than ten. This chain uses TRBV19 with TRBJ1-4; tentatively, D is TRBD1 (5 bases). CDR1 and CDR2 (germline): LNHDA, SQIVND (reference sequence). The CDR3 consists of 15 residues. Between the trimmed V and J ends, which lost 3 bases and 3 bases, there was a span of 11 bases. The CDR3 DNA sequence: TGTGCCAGTAGTATGGGGGGTGCGGCTAATGAAAAACTGTTTTTT. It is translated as CASSMGGAANEKLFF.

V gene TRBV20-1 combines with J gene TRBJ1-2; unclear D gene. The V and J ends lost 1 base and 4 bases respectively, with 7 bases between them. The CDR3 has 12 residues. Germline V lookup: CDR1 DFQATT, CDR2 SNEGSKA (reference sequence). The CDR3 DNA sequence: TGCAGTGCTAGAGTGACGTCCTATGGCTACACCTTC. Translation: CSARVTSYGYTF.

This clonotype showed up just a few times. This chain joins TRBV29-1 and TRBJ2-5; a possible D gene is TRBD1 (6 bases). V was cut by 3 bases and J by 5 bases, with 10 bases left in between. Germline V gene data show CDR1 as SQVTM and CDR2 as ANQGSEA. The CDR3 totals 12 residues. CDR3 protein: CSVELGAETQYF. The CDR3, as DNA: TGCAGCGTTGAGCTGGGGGCCGAGACCCAGTACTTC.

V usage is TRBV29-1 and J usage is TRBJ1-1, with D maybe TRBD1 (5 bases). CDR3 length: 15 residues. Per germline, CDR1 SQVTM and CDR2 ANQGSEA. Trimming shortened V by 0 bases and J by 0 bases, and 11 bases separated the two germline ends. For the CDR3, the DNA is TGCAGCGTTGAAGACCGCGGGGGTCTGAACACTGAAGCTTTCTTT. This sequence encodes CSVEDRGGLNTEAFF.

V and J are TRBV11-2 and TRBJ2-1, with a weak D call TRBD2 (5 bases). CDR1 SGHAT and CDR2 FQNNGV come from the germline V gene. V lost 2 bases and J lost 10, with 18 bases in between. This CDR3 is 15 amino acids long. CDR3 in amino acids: CASSLRRTPSREQFF. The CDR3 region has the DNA TGTGCCAGCAGCTTACGGAGGACGCCCTCGAGGGAGCAGTTCTTC.

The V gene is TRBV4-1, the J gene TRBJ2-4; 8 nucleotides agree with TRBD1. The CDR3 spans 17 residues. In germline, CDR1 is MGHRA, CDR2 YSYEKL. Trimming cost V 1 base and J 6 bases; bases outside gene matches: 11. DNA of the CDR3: TGCGCCAGCAGCCAAGTAGGCCGGACAGGGTCTGGAAACATTCAGTACTTC. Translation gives CASSQVGRTGSGNIQYF.

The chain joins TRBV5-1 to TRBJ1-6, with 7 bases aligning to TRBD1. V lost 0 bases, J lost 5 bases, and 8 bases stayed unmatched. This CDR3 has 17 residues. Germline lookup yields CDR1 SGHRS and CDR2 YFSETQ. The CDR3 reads CASSLAADRADNSPLHF. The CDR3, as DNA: TGCGCCAGCAGCTTGGCCGCTGACAGGGCTGATAATTCACCCCTCCACTTT. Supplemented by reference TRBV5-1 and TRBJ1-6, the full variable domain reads KAGVTQTPRYLIKTRGQQVTLSCSPISGHRSVSWYQQTPGQGLQFLFEYFSETQRNKGNFPGRFSGRQFSNSRSEMNVSTLELGDSALYLCASSLAADRADNSPLHFGNGTRLTVT.

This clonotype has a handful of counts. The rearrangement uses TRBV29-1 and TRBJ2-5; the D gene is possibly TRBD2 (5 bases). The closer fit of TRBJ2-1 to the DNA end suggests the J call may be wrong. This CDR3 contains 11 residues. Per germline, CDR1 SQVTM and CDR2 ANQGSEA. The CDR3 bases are TGCAGCTCCAGAGGGTACGATGAGCAGTTCTTC. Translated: CSSRGYDEQFF.